This entry lists 8 T cell receptor beta chains sequenced from one sample in a study of cytomegalovirus exposure and HLA in healthy donors. Assay used: immunoSEQ multiplex PCR; TCRdb lists only in-frame clones, some missing. Of roughly 90,000 clones listed, approximately 93% were seen once; the top ten hold approximately 1%. Sequenced: PBMCs. These receptors originate from a woman in her 30s in good health and CMV-seropositive.

This chain links TRBV5-1 with TRBJ2-1; 10 nucleotides match TRBD1. V shed 0 bases and J 6 bases; nucleotides not matched to a gene: 6. The CDR3 runs to 16 residues. In germline, CDR1 is SGHRS, CDR2 YFSETQ. The CDR3 region is CASSLGQGARSNEQFF. The DNA for the CDR3 is TGCGCCAGCAGCTTGGGACAGGGGGCGCGGTCCAATGAGCAGTTCTTC.

The chain is built from TRBV4-3 and TRBJ2-5; 9 bases line up with TRBD2. Germline assignment: CDR1 LGHNA and CDR2 YSLEER. The CDR3 runs 14 residues. V lost 1 base, J lost 4 bases, and 1 base stayed unmatched. The CDR3 protein is CASSQALAGETQYF. The CDR3 coding sequence is TGCGCCAGCAGCCAAGCACTAGCGGGAGAGACCCAGTACTTC.

The rearrangement uses TRBV27 and TRBJ2-1; 12 bases agree with TRBD2. CDR1 is MNHEY, CDR2 SMNVEV, per germline (reference sequence). V shed 1 base, J shed 3 bases, and the junction held 4 bases outside the gene matches. The CDR3 has 17 amino acids. The CDR3 region is CASSLLRLAGDYNEQFF. The DNA for the CDR3 is TGTGCCAGCAGTTTATTGCGACTAGCGGGAGACTACAATGAGCAGTTCTTC.

The chain has TRBV5-1 and TRBJ2-3; D is perhaps TRBD2 (6 bases). This CDR3 is built from 16 residues. Germline loops: CDR1 SGHRS, CDR2 YFSETQ. Trimming took 4 bases from V and 6 from J, leaving 21 bases between them. CDR3 protein: CASSPGTFGGVDTQYF. In DNA, the CDR3 is TGCGCCAGCAGCCCCGGGACCTTTGGAGGGGTCGATACGCAGTATTTT.

This chain uses TRBV7-3 with TRBJ2-7; no reliable D call. This CDR3 has 13 amino acids. Germline CDR1 SGHTA, CDR2 FQGTGA. Trimming shortened V by 3 bases and J by 5 bases, and 11 bases separated the two germline ends. CDR3 nucleotides: TGTGCCAGCAGCTTCGTCCCCCTTGACGAGCAGTACTTC. As protein: CASSFVPLDEQYF.

The genes are TRBV6-6 and TRBJ1-4; D is ambiguous. CDR1 is MNHNY, CDR2 SVGAGI, per germline (reference sequence). The CDR3 spans 13 residues. Trimming shortened V by 6 bases and J by 8 bases, and 13 bases separated the two germline ends. CDR3: CASRGRVEEKLFF. Here the CDR3 DNA reads TGTGCCAGCAGAGGGAGGGTGGAAGAAAAACTGTTTTTT.

In DNA form, the CDR3 reads TGTGCCAGCAGTGACAGGTTTCCAGCCAAAAACATTCAGTACTTC. Protein sequence: CASSDRFPAKNIQYF. The chain couples TRBV6-1 to TRBJ2-4, with no clear D. Trimming stripped 3 bases from V and 0 bases from J, with 9 bases between. CDR3 size: 15 residues. CDR1 MNHNS and CDR2 SASEGT come from the germline V gene.

The chain is built from TRBV7-9 and TRBJ2-1; D unresolved. The CDR3 length is 13 residues. Germline V lookup: CDR1 SEHNR, CDR2 FQNEAQ (reference sequence). Trimming removed 1 base at V and 16 bases at J, with 17 bases between. In DNA form, the CDR3 reads TGTGCCAGCAGCTTAGATGCGGCTCTGGTATGCTTCTTC. Protein product: CASSLDAALVCFF. The variable domain in full, with the rest retrieved from reference TRBV7-9 and TRBJ2-1, is DTGVSQNPRHKITKRGQNVTFRCDPISEHNRLYWYRQTLGQGPEFLTYFQNEAQLEKSRLLSDRFSAERPKGSFSTLEIQRTEQGDSAMYLCASSLDAALVCFFGPGTRLTVL.